The 31 T cell receptor beta chains reported below all come from one sample, sequenced in a study of blood T cell repertoires in COVID-19. Measured with immunoSEQ multiplex PCR; TCRdb has only the in-frame clones, and not every one. The sample contains around 140,000 clones, roughly 88% of which appear only once. Sequenced material: peripheral blood. These receptor sequences come from a woman aged 45-59 years with acute or convalescent COVID-19.

This sequence joins TRBV4-2 and TRBJ2-2; D is perhaps TRBD1 (5 bases). CDR3 length: 16 residues. CDR1 is LGHNA, CDR2 YNFKEQ, per germline. Trimming took off 3 bases at V and 1 base at J, with 12 bases between the two ends. The CDR3 region is CASSHVTGGNTGELFF. The CDR3 nucleotides are TGTGCCAGCAGCCATGTTACAGGCGGGAACACCGGGGAGCTGTTTTTT.

Written as DNA, the CDR3 is TGTGCCAGCAGCCCGGGACAGGGGGCTTCAAACACTGAAGCTTTCTTT. It translates to CASSPGQGASNTEAFF. The rearrangement uses TRBV11-3 and TRBJ1-1; 12 nucleotides line up with TRBD1. The length of the CDR3 is 16 residues. The V segment lost 5 bases and the J segment 2 bases; nucleotides outside the gene matches: 6. In germline, CDR1 is SGHNT, CDR2 YENEEA. Complete variable domain (other parts from reference TRBV11-3 and TRBJ1-1): EAGVVQSPRYKIIEKKQPVAFWCNPISGHNTLYWYLQNLGQGPELLIRYENEEAVDDSQLPKDRFSAERLKGVDSTLKIQPAELGDSAVYLCASSPGQGASNTEAFFGQGTRLTVV.

The V gene is TRBV6-5, the J gene TRBJ1-5, with 7 bases aligning to TRBD1. The germline CDR1 and CDR2 sequences are MNHEY and SVGAGI. V lost 7 bases, J lost 4 bases, and 10 bases stayed unmatched. The CDR3 totals 15 residues. The DNA of the CDR3 is TGTGCCAGCACCCAAGTACAGGGGAGGAATCAGCCCCAGCATTTT. The encoded protein is CASTQVQGRNQPQHF.

This rearrangement joins TRBV5-6 to TRBJ2-3; tentatively, D is TRBD2 (5 bases). With 2 bases removed from V and 3 bases from J, the gap between germline ends came to 13 bases. This CDR3 contains 15 residues. The germline gives CDR1 SGHDT, CDR2 YYEEEE. The CDR3 DNA sequence: TGTGCCAGCAGCTTTACTAGATGGGTTACAGATACGCAGTATTTT. It encodes CASSFTRWVTDTQYF.

This chain connects TRBV6-1 to TRBJ1-5, with D hard to call. The CDR3 length is 12 residues. V was trimmed by 1 base and J by 6 bases, leaving 4 bases between them. Germline V CDR1 and CDR2: MNHNS, SASEGT. This CDR3 is CASSEGGQPQHF. CDR3 in DNA: TGTGCCAGCAGTGAAGGAGGTCAGCCCCAGCATTTT.

The V and J genes are TRBV10-3 and TRBJ2-5, with 11 nucleotides matching TRBD1. The CDR3 sequence is 14 residues long. Germline values: CDR1 ENHRY, CDR2 SYGVKD. V lost 6 bases and J lost 5; bases outside the gene matches: 5. This chain's CDR3 is CAISGQGAKETQYF. The CDR3 DNA reads TGTGCCATCAGCGGACAGGGGGCTAAGGAGACCCAGTACTTC.

The chain employs TRBV7-9 and TRBJ2-1; 9 nucleotides match TRBD1. V was pared by 5 bases and J by 8 bases, with 10 bases of the junction left unmatched. The germline gives CDR1 SEHNR, CDR2 FQNEAQ (reference sequence). The CDR3 is 15 residues long. CDR3 sequence (DNA): TGTGCCAGCAGCCTACCTTTTGGGGACAGGGATGAGCAGTTCTTC. Its protein product is CASSLPFGDRDEQFF. Full variable domain (remainder filled in from reference TRBV7-9 and TRBJ2-1): DTGVSQNPRHKITKRGQNVTFRCDPISEHNRLYWYRQTLGQGPEFLTYFQNEAQLEKSRLLSDRFSAERPKGSFSTLEIQRTEQGDSAMYLCASSLPFGDRDEQFFGPGTRLTVL.

The J gene is TRBJ1-3, the V gene TRBV9; no reliable D call. This CDR3 has 16 amino acids. Germline loops: CDR1 SGDLS, CDR2 YYNGEE. Trimming pared 4 bases from V and 2 bases from J, leaving 16 bases between. Written as DNA, the CDR3 is TGTGCCAGCAGCCAACAGCCGGACGGGACTGGAAACACCATATATTTT. Its translation: CASSQQPDGTGNTIYF.

This chain uses TRBV18 with TRBJ1-4, with D unresolved. The ends were cut back, 2 bases at V and 3 bases at J, with 10 bases in the middle. The CDR3 is made up of 15 amino acids. Germline CDR1 is KGHSH and CDR2 is LQKENI. CDR3 protein: CASSPSRAANEKLFF. The CDR3 coding sequence is TGTGCCAGCTCACCAAGCCGTGCGGCTAATGAAAAACTGTTTTTT.

This rearrangement joins TRBV29-1 to TRBJ2-7, with TRBD1 identical over 8 bases. The germline CDR1 and CDR2 sequences are SQVTM and ANQGSEA. Trimming took 5 bases from V and 5 from J; bases not matched to a gene: 2. This CDR3 is built from 11 residues. The CDR3: CSVRTGHEQYF. CDR3 in DNA: TGCAGCGTTAGGACAGGGCACGAGCAGTACTTC.

The V call is TRBV4-1, the J call TRBJ2-2; TRBD2 agrees at 12 bases. The junction had 4 bases not matched to a gene; V was cut back by 7 bases and J by 4 bases. From germline, CDR1 is MGHRA and CDR2 YSYEKL. The CDR3 is 15 amino acids. CDR3 amino acids: CASTSGGASTGELFF. CDR3 nucleotides: TGCGCCAGCACTAGCGGGGGGGCGAGCACCGGGGAGCTGTTTTTT.

The gene calls are TRBV14 and TRBJ2-3; D uncertain. The V end lost 1 base, the J end lost 2 bases, and 7 bases lay between the germline ends. The CDR3 extends over 14 amino acids. Germline-derived CDR1 and CDR2 are SGHDN and FVKESK. The CDR3 is CASSQADFTDTQYF. As DNA, the CDR3 is TGTGCCAGCAGCCAAGCAGATTTCACAGATACGCAGTATTTT. Full variable domain (outside the CDR3, taken from reference TRBV14 and TRBJ2-3): EAGVTQFPSHSVIEKGQTVTLRCDPISGHDNLYWYRRVMGKEIKFLLHFVKESKQDESGMPNNRFLAERTGGTYSTLKVQPAELEDSGVYFCASSQADFTDTQYFGPGTRLTVL.

The rearrangement uses TRBV18 and TRBJ2-3; D may be TRBD1 (6 bases). Germline CDR1 KGHSH, CDR2 LQKENI. The CDR3 consists of 14 residues. The ends were cut back, 5 bases at V and 2 bases at J, with 11 bases in the middle. CDR3 in DNA: TGTGCCAGCTCAACCAGGGGAGACACAGATACGCAGTATTTT. Amino acid sequence: CASSTRGDTDTQYF.

The genes are TRBV14 and TRBJ2-1, with 9 bases matching TRBD2. Trimming took 0 bases from V and 2 from J; bases not matched to a gene: 8. The CDR3 is 18 amino acids. Germline lookup yields CDR1 SGHDN and CDR2 FVKESK. CDR3 nucleotide sequence: TGTGCCAGCAGCCAAGATTTCCTAGCGGGGACTACCTACAATGAGCAGTTCTTC. The encoded protein is CASSQDFLAGTTYNEQFF.

V usage is TRBV19 and J usage is TRBJ1-1, with TRBD1 as a possible D gene (5 bases). V was pared by 0 bases and J by 3 bases, with 5 bases between. Germline V gene data show CDR1 as LNHDA and CDR2 as SQIVND (reference sequence). The CDR3 length is 13 residues. The CDR3 DNA follows: TGTGCCAGTAGTATAGACAGGGACACTGAAGCTTTCTTT. This translates into CASSIDRDTEAFF.

The chain's CDR3 is CAGPGHSNTEAFF. The CDR3 DNA follows: TGTGCCGGTCCAGGACACTCGAACACTGAAGCTTTCTTT. The chain is built from TRBV27 and TRBJ1-1; D might be TRBD1 (5 bases). The length of the CDR3 is 13 residues. The ends were cut back, 11 bases at V and 1 base at J, with 14 bases in the middle. The germline V gene encodes CDR1 MNHEY and CDR2 SMNVEV (reference sequence).

This chain links TRBV27 with TRBJ2-7; maybe TRBD2 (5 bases). Per the germline V gene, CDR1 is MNHEY and CDR2 is SMNVEV (reference sequence). Trimming left V 4 bases short and J 2 bases short, with 12 bases between. The CDR3 is made up of 14 amino acids. The CDR3 sequence is CASSSSLGAYEQYF. CDR3 DNA sequence: TGTGCCAGCAGTTCCTCCCTGGGAGCCTACGAGCAGTACTTC.

CDR3 sequence reads: CASSDEGLNTEAFF. The DNA of the CDR3 is TGTGCCAGCAGTGATGAGGGCCTGAACACTGAAGCTTTCTTT. J is TRBJ1-1 and V is TRBV6-1; D is ambiguous. There are 14 residues in the CDR3. CDR1 is MNHNS and CDR2 is SASEGT in the germline V gene. Between the trimmed V and J ends, which lost 3 bases and 0 bases, there was a span of 8 bases.

This clone came up once. V usage is TRBV7-9 and J usage is TRBJ2-1; 12 bases fit TRBD2. Germline V gives CDR1 SEHNR, CDR2 FQNEAQ (reference sequence). The CDR3 spans 18 residues. Trimming took 1 base from V and 5 from J; bases not matched to a gene: 9. This CDR3 is CASSLVILAGGLHNEQFF. CDR3 sequence (DNA): TGTGCCAGCAGCTTAGTTATCCTAGCGGGGGGGCTACACAATGAGCAGTTCTTC.

This clone showed up just a few times. The J gene is TRBJ1-3, the V gene TRBV28; 8 nucleotides match TRBD1. The CDR3 is 14 residues long. J gave up 4 bases and V 7 bases, and 6 bases lay outside the gene matches. Germline CDR1 reads MDHEN; CDR2 reads SYDVKM. CDR3 sequence reads: CASTATGVGNTIYF. CDR3 nucleotide sequence: TGTGCCAGCACTGCGACAGGGGTAGGAAACACCATATATTTT.

J is TRBJ1-1 and V is TRBV19; TRBD1 matches 7 bases. Germline assignment: CDR1 LNHDA and CDR2 SQIVND (reference sequence). J was trimmed by 5 bases and V by 0 bases; bases with no gene match: 12. This CDR3 region has 17 residues. CDR3 nucleotides: TGTGCCAGTAGTATAGAGGCCCCCACAGGGGTGAGGACTGAAGCTTTCTTT. As protein: CASSIEAPTGVRTEAFF.

The gene calls are TRBV11-3 and TRBJ2-3, with 12 nucleotides matching TRBD2. The CDR3 covers 16 residues. CDR1 and CDR2 from the germline V gene are SGHNT and YENEEA. The ends lost 3 bases at V and 3 bases at J; junction bases unmatched: 4. CDR3 in DNA: TGTGCCAGCAGCTTGGGAACTAGCGGGAGGACAGATACGCAGTATTTT. Translated: CASSLGTSGRTDTQYF.

The V call is TRBV6-6, the J call TRBJ2-1, with D perhaps matching TRBD1 (6 bases). The CDR3 totals 16 residues. CDR1 and CDR2 from the germline V gene are MNHNY and SVGAGI (reference sequence). Trimming took 6 bases from V and 5 from J, leaving 20 bases between them. CDR3 in DNA: TGTGCCAGCAGAGATCCTACTGATGGACAGCACAATGAGCAGTTCTTC. This translates into CASRDPTDGQHNEQFF.

The V call is TRBV28, the J call TRBJ1-5, with 9 nucleotides matching TRBD1. Germline V gene lookup returns CDR1 MDHEN and CDR2 SYDVKM. With V trimmed by 6 bases and J by 4 bases, 7 bases remained unmatched. The CDR3 totals 15 residues. CDR3 amino acids: CASSLDRGGNQPQHF. CDR3 DNA sequence: TGTGCCAGCAGCCTGGACAGGGGAGGTAATCAGCCCCAGCATTTT.

The chain recombines TRBV25-1 with TRBJ2-1; tentatively, D is TRBD2 (5 bases). Germline CDR1 reads MGHDK; CDR2 reads SYGVNS. Trimming shortened V by 3 bases and J by 5 bases, and 14 bases separated the two germline ends. The CDR3 length is 15 residues. The CDR3, as DNA: TGTGCCAGCAGTGACACTCGGACTGCGAACAATGAGCAGTTCTTC. Its translation: CASSDTRTANNEQFF.

This clone was counted only a few times. The V and J genes are TRBV12-3 or TRBV12-4 and TRBJ1-2; D is uncertain. Trimming pared 2 bases from V and 2 bases from J, leaving 6 bases between. The CDR3 extends over 13 amino acids. The CDR3 reads CASSLSGNYGYTF. Here the CDR3 DNA reads TGTGCCAGCAGTTTAAGCGGGAACTATGGCTACACCTTC.

This clone was seen a single time. This chain's CDR3 is CASSYYGGLVYEQYF. For the CDR3, the DNA is TGTGCCAGCAGTTATTATGGAGGGCTTGTTTACGAGCAGTACTTC. V is TRBV6-5 and J is TRBJ2-7; TRBD2 might be the D (6 bases). Germline V gene sequence: CDR1 MNHEY, CDR2 SVGAGI. This CDR3 has 15 residues. V lost 3 bases and J lost 4, with 16 bases in between.

The chain combines TRBV7-9 with TRBJ1-4; 9 bases line up with TRBD1. The V segment lost 1 base and the J segment 7 bases; nucleotides outside the gene matches: 4. CDR3 length: 15 residues. Looked up from germline, CDR1 is SEHNR and CDR2 is FQNEAQ (reference sequence). CDR3 in DNA: TGTGCCAGCAGCTTAGAAGGGACAGGGTCTGAAAAACTGTTTTTT. This sequence encodes CASSLEGTGSEKLFF.

The chain links TRBV9 to TRBJ2-3; TRBD2 might be the D (6 bases). The CDR3 length is 18 residues. V lost 0 bases and J lost 2, with 19 bases in between. Germline loops: CDR1 SGDLS, CDR2 YYNGEE. CDR3 loop: CASSVGQGGILVTDTQYF. DNA of the CDR3: TGTGCCAGCAGCGTAGGGCAGGGAGGCATCTTAGTCACAGATACGCAGTATTTT.

About this clone: A read error may account for a junction end that differs from germline. V usage is TRBV12-5 and J usage is TRBJ2-7; D may be TRBD1 (5 bases). From germline, CDR1 is LGHNT and CDR2 FRNRAP. The CDR3 is 10 residues long. CDR3 coding DNA: TGTGCTAGTGGTTTGCGCAGGGAAGACTTC. It codes for CASGLRREDF. Full variable domain (remainder filled in from reference TRBV12-5 and TRBJ2-7): DARVTQTPRHKVTEMGQEVTMRCQPILGHNTVFWYRQTMMQGLELLAYFRNRAPLDDSGMPKDRFSAEMPDATLATLKIQPSEPRDSAVYFCASGLRREDFGPGTRLTVT.

A few counts support this clone. The chain links TRBV6-1 to TRBJ2-5, with 10 bases fitting TRBD2. The CDR3 is made up of 14 amino acids. From germline, CDR1 is MNHNS and CDR2 SASEGT. Germline trimming cut 3 bases from V and 3 bases from J; bases unmatched to any gene: 1. The CDR3, as DNA: TGTGCCAGCAGTGATAGCGGGGGGAAAGAGACCCAGTACTTC. As protein: CASSDSGGKETQYF.